The 8 T cell receptor beta chains listed next were all sequenced from one sample in a study of blood T cell repertoires in COVID-19. TCRdb keeps only in-frame clones here, not all; method: immunoSEQ multiplex PCR. Here the sample spans roughly 86,000 clones, 80% being singletons. The sample was peripheral blood. The origin of the receptors is a man in his fifties or sixties who had recovered from COVID-19.

This chain connects TRBV7-2 to TRBJ2-3, with 7 bases lining up with TRBD1. This CDR3 contains 15 residues. Germline V lookup: CDR1 SGHTA, CDR2 FQGNSA. The V and J ends lost 3 bases and 1 base, in that order; junction bases with no gene match: 4. The CDR3 coding sequence is TGTGCCAGCAGCTTCGACGGACAGGGCACAGATACGCAGTATTTT. This gives the protein CASSFDGQGTDTQYF. The whole variable domain, filled in from reference TRBV7-2 and TRBJ2-3, reads GAGVSQSPSNKVTEKGKDVELRCDPISGHTALYWYRQSLGQGLEFLIYFQGNSAPDKSGLPSDRFSAERTGGSVSTLTIQRTQQEDSAVYLCASSFDGQGTDTQYFGPGTRLTVL.

The rearrangement links TRBV2 to TRBJ2-3; TRBD2 aligns across 8 bases. Trimming cost V 7 bases and J 4 bases; bases outside gene matches: 19. From germline, CDR1 is SNHLY and CDR2 FYNNEI. The CDR3 contains 18 residues. This chain's CDR3 is CASTRRLKAGESADTQYF. Here the CDR3 DNA reads TGTGCCAGCACCCGCCGACTGAAAGCGGGAGAGAGTGCAGATACGCAGTATTTT.

This sequence joins TRBV12-3 or TRBV12-4 and TRBJ1-2; D is perhaps TRBD1 (5 bases). The CDR3 has 13 residues. Trimming stripped 5 bases from V and 4 bases from J, with 11 bases between. CDR3 sequence: CASSDWGGYGYTF. As DNA, the CDR3 is TGTGCCAGCAGTGACTGGGGGGGCTATGGCTACACCTTC.

The chain recombines TRBV7-9 with TRBJ1-2; 10 bases map to TRBD1. V was pared by 5 bases and J by 8 bases, with 8 bases of the junction left unmatched. Germline V lookup: CDR1 SEHNR, CDR2 FQNEAQ (reference sequence). The CDR3 is 14 residues long. The CDR3 protein is CASSPRTGGEGYTF. As DNA, the CDR3 is TGTGCCAGCAGCCCCCGGACAGGGGGAGAAGGCTACACCTTC.

The chain's CDR3 is CASSLSAKHEQFF. DNA of the CDR3: TGTGCCAGCAGCTTATCAGCGAAGCATGAGCAGTTCTTC. The rearrangement uses TRBV7-2 and TRBJ2-1; D remains unclear. V was trimmed by 2 bases and J by 8 bases, leaving 10 bases between them. This CDR3 comprises 13 residues. The germline gives CDR1 SGHTA, CDR2 FQGNSA.

Comment on this clone: At one boundary the junction diverges from the germline segment, which might be a read error. The chain has TRBV16 and TRBJ2-3, with TRBD1 as a possible D gene (5 bases). This CDR3 region has 13 residues. Germline values: CDR1 KGHSY, CDR2 FQNENV. CDR3 DNA sequence: TGTGCCAGCAGACAATCGGACACGGGTACGCAGTATTTT. Translation gives CASRQSDTGTQYF. The full variable domain, its missing parts supplied by reference TRBV16 and TRBJ2-3, is GEEVAQTPKHLVRGEGQKAKLYCAPIKGHSYVFWYQQVLKNEFKFLISFQNENVFDETGMPKERFSAKCLPNSPCSLEIQATKLEDSAVYFCASRQSDTGTQYFGPGTRLTVL.

The V and J genes are TRBV7-9 and TRBJ1-2, with D unresolved. Looked up from germline, CDR1 is SEHNR and CDR2 is FQNEAQ (reference sequence). The length of the CDR3 is 15 residues. The V and J ends lost 5 bases and 5 bases respectively, with 18 bases between them. The CDR3 protein is CASSPSGGSIYGYTF. The CDR3 region has the DNA TGTGCCAGCAGCCCTTCCGGCGGCAGTATTTATGGCTACACCTTC.

The V gene is TRBV2, the J gene TRBJ2-3, with a possible D match to TRBD2 (6 bases). The CDR3 is 14 amino acids. Germline assignment: CDR1 SNHLY and CDR2 FYNNEI. The V end was cut by 9 bases, the J end by 2 bases, with 15 bases between. Here the CDR3 reads CARRRGDHTDTQYF. The CDR3 bases are TGTGCCAGAAGGAGGGGCGACCACACAGATACGCAGTATTTT.